This TCR beta chain was sequenced in a study of blood T cell repertoires in COVID-19. Whole-study context: The samples span acute and convalescent COVID-19 from the United States, Italy and Spain. PBMCs, B-cell-depleted T cells, or T cells provided the cDNA or gDNA that made up the material.

The CDR3 extends over 15 amino acids. Trimming pared 0 bases from V and 2 bases from J, leaving 12 bases between. CDR1 SGDLS and CDR2 YYNGEE come from the germline V gene. Source study methods: Scientists estimated how many nucleated cells there were by amplifying reference gene primers. Some clones are missing from TCRdb's copy, which holds only in-frame ones; the method was immunoSEQ multiplex PCR. Clonal size and the V and J genes are those of that table, whereas D and trimming came from the DNA. Here the sample spans about 50,000 clones, more than 70% being singletons. The specimen sequenced was peripheral blood. This TCR derives from a human donor in a cohort sampled during active COVID-19. This chain uses TRBV9 with TRBJ2-7; D possibly corresponds to TRBD1 (6 bases). CDR3 sequence reads: CASSVDTGTPYEQYF. Here the CDR3 DNA reads TGTGCCAGCAGCGTAGATACAGGGACCCCCTACGAGCAGTACTTC.